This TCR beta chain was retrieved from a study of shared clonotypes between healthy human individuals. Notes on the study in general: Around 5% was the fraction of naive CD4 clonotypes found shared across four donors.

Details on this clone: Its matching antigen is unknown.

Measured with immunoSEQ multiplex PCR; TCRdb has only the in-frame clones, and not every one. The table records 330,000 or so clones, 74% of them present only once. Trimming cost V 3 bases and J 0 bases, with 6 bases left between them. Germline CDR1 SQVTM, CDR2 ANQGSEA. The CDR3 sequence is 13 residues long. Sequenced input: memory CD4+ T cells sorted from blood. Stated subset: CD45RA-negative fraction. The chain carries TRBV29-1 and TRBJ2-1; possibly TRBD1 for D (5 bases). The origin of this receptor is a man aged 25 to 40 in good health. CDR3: CSVDGASYNEQFF. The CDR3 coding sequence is TGCAGCGTTGATGGGGCCTCCTACAATGAGCAGTTCTTC.